The entry that follows covers one TCR beta chain sequence. The source of the sample is a study of response to subunit inactivated influenza vaccine. CDR3 length equals 16 residues. Germline CDR1 is SEHNR and CDR2 is FQNEAQ (reference sequence). V lost 1 base and J lost 4, with 15 bases in between. One entry per CDR3 protein, called by TCRdb with MiXCR from the RT-PCR reads. This sample has about 570,000 distinct CDR3 sequences; 11% occur once, and the top ten carry 9.5% to 12%. This sample also belongs to another study, concerning T cells expressing NK-cell markers. This second report adds: It was by 5'RACE template switching with UMIs that TCR beta cDNA was made. Sequencing of TCR beta repertoires drew on sorted CD3+CD56+NKG2C+, CD3+CD56+NKG2C- and CD3+CD56-NKG2C+ T cells. Several experiments added an anti-gamma-delta TCR antibody to sort only alpha-beta TCR T cells. The CD3+CD56-NKG2C+ fraction of a handful of donors was likewise dominated by these clonotypes. Whether expanded NKG2C-expressing T cell clones recognize HCMV is unknown.

The rearrangement links TRBV7-9 to TRBJ2-3; D gene unclear. The sample consisted of PBMCs from blood, taken on the day of vaccination. This clonotype was sampled from a man in his fifties who received an inactivated influenza vaccine. CDR3 sequence reads: CASSLGALPYSDTQYF. The CDR3 DNA reads as TGTGCCAGCAGCTTAGGGGCACTCCCCTACTCAGATACGCAGTATTTT.